Below, 21 T cell receptor beta chains from the same sample are listed, as sequenced in a study of Ad26.COV2.S vaccination and SARS-CoV-2 variants. Assay: immunoSEQ multiplex PCR; the TCRdb copy retains only in-frame clones and omits some. Among approximately 250,000 clones listed, around nine tenths were seen once. Treatment here: some 20 received Ad26.COV2.S at low or high dose, single or two shots; 5 received placebo; per-sample allocation not given. Specimen acquisition occurred on day 63 following the initial vaccine or placebo injection. This sample comprised peripheral blood, obtained in a trial of Ad26.COV2.S vaccine versus placebo. Source of these receptors: a person between 18 and 65 years old who received the Ad26.COV2.S COVID-19 vaccine or a placebo.

The chain is built from TRBV6-5 and TRBJ2-7; 11 bases are shared with TRBD1. CDR1 MNHEY and CDR2 SVGAGI come from the germline V gene. CDR3 length: 15 amino acids. The ends lost 6 bases at V and 7 bases at J; junction bases unmatched: 11. The CDR3 region is CASSGTGTGGSEQYF. In DNA, the CDR3 is TGTGCCAGCAGCGGCACCGGGACAGGGGGTTCAGAGCAGTACTTC.

There are a few counts of this clone. The J gene is TRBJ1-2, the V gene TRBV12-5; D gene ambiguous. The CDR3 is 17 residues long. The V and J ends lost 0 bases and 4 bases respectively, with 18 bases between them. Germline V CDR1 and CDR2: LGHNT, FRNRAP. The CDR3 sequence is CASGLVSYPPLGYGYTF. CDR3 DNA: TGTGCTAGTGGTTTGGTCTCCTATCCTCCCCTGGGCTATGGCTACACCTTC.

This chain connects TRBV3-1 (or the pseudogene TRBV3-2) to TRBJ2-7, with D possibly TRBD1 on 5 matching bases. V was trimmed by 4 bases and J by 4 bases, leaving 14 bases between them. Germline CDR1 and CDR2: LGHDT and YNNKEL (reference sequence). The CDR3 is 14 residues long. The CDR3 loop reads CASSPRWGLYEQYF. The CDR3 nucleotides are TGTGCCAGCAGCCCCCGCTGGGGCCTTTACGAGCAGTACTTC.

The chain employs TRBV3-1 (or the pseudogene TRBV3-2) and TRBJ2-5, with 8 bases identical to TRBD1. V was pared by 5 bases and J by 2 bases, with 7 bases of the junction left unmatched. This CDR3 has 15 amino acids. Germline CDR1 is LGHDT and CDR2 is YNNKEL (reference sequence). The DNA for the CDR3 is TGTGCCAGCAGCAACGGACAGGGCTGGCAAGAGACCCAGTACTTC. Protein: CASSNGQGWQETQYF.

The gene calls are TRBV5-1 and TRBJ2-5; 9 bases map to TRBD1. Germline V gene data show CDR1 as SGHRS and CDR2 as YFSETQ. This CDR3 region has 15 residues. J was trimmed by 2 bases and V by 5 bases; bases with no gene match: 7. In DNA, the CDR3 is TGCGCCAGCAGATTTCAACAGGGGGCTCAAGAGACCCAGTACTTC. Amino acid sequence: CASRFQQGAQETQYF.

The chain couples TRBV4-2 to TRBJ1-1; D possibly corresponds to TRBD1 (5 bases). V was shortened by 0 bases and J by 1 base, with 12 bases between the two germline ends. The CDR3 is 16 residues long. Germline lookup yields CDR1 LGHNA and CDR2 YNFKEQ. The CDR3 region is CASSQEAGHGNTEAFF. The CDR3, as DNA: TGTGCCAGCAGCCAAGAGGCAGGGCATGGGAACACTGAAGCTTTCTTT.

The chain employs TRBV6-5 and TRBJ1-1; D is possibly TRBD1 (6 bases). From germline, CDR1 is MNHEY and CDR2 SVGAGI. CDR3 length: 15 amino acids. V lost 7 bases and J lost 4, with 19 bases in between. CDR3: CASISPPTGSTEAFF. The CDR3 DNA is TGTGCCAGCATCAGCCCACCAACAGGGTCCACTGAAGCTTTCTTT.

The V and J genes are TRBV5-1 and TRBJ2-2, with 9 bases aligning to TRBD2. V was clipped by 3 bases and J by 6 bases; unmatched bases: 6. From germline, CDR1 is SGHRS and CDR2 YFSETQ. This CDR3 is 15 amino acids long. The CDR3 DNA follows: TGCGCCAGCAGCTCCGGGACTAGCACCCCCGGGGAGCTGTTTTTT. It specifies CASSSGTSTPGELFF.

This clone was observed once. The chain carries TRBV6-2 or TRBV6-3 and TRBJ1-1, with 7 positions matching TRBD1. The CDR3 totals 18 residues. V lost 2 bases, J lost 2 bases, and 14 bases stayed unmatched. Germline CDR1 MNHEY, CDR2 SVGEGT. The CDR3 reads CASSYPRTGYNPNTEAFF. The DNA for the CDR3 is TGTGCCAGCAGTTACCCTCGGACAGGATATAACCCAAACACTGAAGCTTTCTTT.

This clone was picked up one time. The chain joins TRBV5-8 to TRBJ2-5; D not certain. Germline V gene data show CDR1 as SGHTS and CDR2 as YDEGEE. The CDR3 extends over 10 amino acids. The V end lost 3 bases, the J end lost 11 bases, and 8 bases lay between the germline ends. The CDR3 sequence is CASSSAGQYF. The CDR3 region has the DNA TGTGCCAGCAGCTCCGCCGGGCAGTACTTC.

V is TRBV6-2 or TRBV6-3 and J is TRBJ2-2; D possibly corresponds to TRBD1 (5 bases). This CDR3 region has 16 residues. Germline-derived CDR1 and CDR2 are MNHEY and SVGEGT. V dropped 0 bases and J dropped 2 bases, with 10 bases sitting between them. Here the CDR3 reads CASSYSGRTNTGELFF. The CDR3 region has the DNA TGTGCCAGCAGTTACTCAGGAAGGACAAACACCGGGGAGCTGTTTTTT.

V usage is TRBV4-3 and J usage is TRBJ2-1; TRBD2 matches 12 bases. J gave up 1 base and V 3 bases, and 7 bases lay outside the gene matches. The germline CDR1 and CDR2 sequences are LGHNA and YSLEER. The CDR3 runs 18 residues. The CDR3 region is CASSQRTSGMASYNEQFF. CDR3 in DNA: TGCGCCAGCAGCCAGCGGACTAGCGGGATGGCTTCCTACAATGAGCAGTTCTTC.

V is TRBV6-2 or TRBV6-3 and J is TRBJ1-1; no firm D call. The CDR3 is 13 amino acids. Trimming stripped 0 bases from V and 7 bases from J, with 9 bases between. Per germline, CDR1 MNHEY and CDR2 SVGEGT. CDR3 DNA sequence: TGTGCCAGCAGTTACTCGGTTCGCAGTGAAGCTTTCTTT. Amino acid sequence: CASSYSVRSEAFF.

In its sample, this clone was seen once. J is TRBJ2-5 and V is TRBV2, with unresolved D. Germline assignment: CDR1 SNHLY and CDR2 FYNNEI. Trimming cost V 6 bases and J 5 bases, with 10 bases left between them. This CDR3 region has 12 residues. In DNA form, the CDR3 reads TGTGCCAGCAGCCTACCGGCGGAGACCCAGTACTTC. It is translated as CASSLPAETQYF.

The rearrangement uses TRBV7-3 and TRBJ2-3; TRBD2 aligns across 8 bases. Germline CDR1 is SGHTA and CDR2 is FQGTGA. CDR3 length: 16 amino acids. Trimming took 0 bases from V and 2 from J; bases not matched to a gene: 4. The CDR3 here is CASSLTAAGVTDTQYF. The DNA of the CDR3 is TGTGCCAGCAGCTTAACGGCAGCGGGAGTCACAGATACGCAGTATTTT.

This clone was detected ten times or more. The V and J genes are TRBV7-2 and TRBJ2-5; D call uncertain. The V and J ends lost 5 bases and 1 base respectively, with 11 bases between them. This CDR3 has 14 residues. Germline assignment: CDR1 SGHTA and CDR2 FQGNSA. CDR3 residues: CASSGLAFQETQYF. The CDR3 DNA is TGTGCCAGCAGCGGTCTGGCTTTCCAAGAGACCCAGTACTTC.

The chain joins TRBV29-1 to TRBJ2-7; D is possibly TRBD2 (5 bases). This CDR3 has 14 amino acids. V dropped 6 bases and J dropped 1 base, with 16 bases sitting between them. Germline V lookup: CDR1 SQVTM, CDR2 ANQGSEA. The CDR3 DNA reads TGCAGCGTGCCGATCGGGAAAAGGTCCTACGAGCAGTACGTC. This encodes CSVPIGKRSYEQYV.

The rearrangement joins TRBV23-1 to TRBJ1-2; tentatively, D is TRBD1 (5 bases). TRBV23-1 is noted as an ORF with a role that remains uncertain. Trimming removed 7 bases at V and 4 bases at J, with 13 bases between. The CDR3 length is 13 residues. CDR3 DNA sequence: TGCGCCAGCAATGGTAACCAGGGCTATGGCTACACCTTC. Amino acids: CASNGNQGYGYTF.

The gene calls are TRBV11-2 and TRBJ1-1; a weak D match, TRBD1 (5 bases). Germline values: CDR1 SGHAT, CDR2 FQNNGV. The CDR3 spans 14 residues. V was clipped by 4 bases and J by 2 bases, with 11 bases between them. CDR3 loop: CASSSAQGNTEAFF. The CDR3 DNA sequence: TGTGCCAGCAGCTCCGCGCAGGGTAACACTGAAGCTTTCTTT.

The V gene is TRBV4-1, the J gene TRBJ2-3; 12 positions match TRBD2. The CDR3 covers 16 residues. V lost 2 bases to trimming and J lost 3 bases; unmatched junction nucleotides: 3. CDR1 is MGHRA, CDR2 YSYEKL, per germline. In DNA, the CDR3 is TGCGCCAGCAGCCAAACCGGGACTAGCGGGACAGATACGCAGTATTTT. Its translation: CASSQTGTSGTDTQYF.

This clone was found once. The chain is built from TRBV25-1 and TRBJ1-4; no clear D gene. Germline V gene data show CDR1 as MGHDK and CDR2 as SYGVNS. The CDR3 extends over 13 amino acids. V shed 7 bases and J shed 5 bases, with 11 bases lying between them. The CDR3 protein is CASTEMGNEKLFF. The CDR3, as DNA: TGTGCCAGCACCGAGATGGGGAATGAAAAACTGTTTTTT.